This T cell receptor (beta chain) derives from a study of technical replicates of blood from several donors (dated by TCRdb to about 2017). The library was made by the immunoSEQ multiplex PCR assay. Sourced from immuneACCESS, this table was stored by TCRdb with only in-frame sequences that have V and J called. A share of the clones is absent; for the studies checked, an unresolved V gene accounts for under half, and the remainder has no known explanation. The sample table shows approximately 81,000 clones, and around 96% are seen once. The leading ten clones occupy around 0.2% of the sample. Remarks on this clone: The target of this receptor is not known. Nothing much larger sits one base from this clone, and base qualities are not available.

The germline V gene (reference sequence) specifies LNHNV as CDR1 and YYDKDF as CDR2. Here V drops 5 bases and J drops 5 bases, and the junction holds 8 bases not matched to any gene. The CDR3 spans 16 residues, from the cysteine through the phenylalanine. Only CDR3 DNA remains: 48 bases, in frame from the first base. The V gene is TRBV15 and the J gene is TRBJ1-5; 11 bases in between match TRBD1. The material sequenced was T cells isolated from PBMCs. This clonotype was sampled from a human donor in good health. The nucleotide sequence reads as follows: TGTGCCACCAGCGCGGGACAGGGGGGCCTTTATCAGCCCCAGCATTTT. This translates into CATSAGQGGLYQPQHF.